These T cell receptor beta chains were read from a single sample in a study of T cell changes during pregnancy in multiple sclerosis. Here immunoSEQ multiplex PCR was the method, and the copy in TCRdb shows in-frame clones only, minus some. The data show 37,000 or so clones, about nine tenths seen once. Sequencing used CD4+ T cells from peripheral blood mononuclear cells, obtained before pregnancy. These receptors all come from a female donor with multiple sclerosis, enrolled in a pregnancy study. Both conserved end residues are part of each CDR3. D genes are given only for firm matches. Clone size is given for some rows only: seen once, a few or many times, or a class if the clone is expanded.

CDR3aa	CDR3nt	j_gene	v_gene	abundance	d_gene
CASSEGAGDTYEQYF	TGTGCCAGCAGTGAAGGGGCGGGAGACACCTACGAGCAGTACTTC	TRBJ2-7	TRBV6-1	-	TRBD2
CASSGDRGREQYF	TGTGCCAGCAGTGGGGACAGGGGGCGCGAGCAGTACTTC	TRBJ2-7	TRBV2	-	TRBD1
CASSTTEMNTEAFF	TGTGCCAGTAGTACGACAGAAATGAACACTGAAGCTTTCTTT	TRBJ1-1	TRBV19	-	-
CASSSGQDNNEQFF	TGTGCCAGTAGTTCAGGACAGGACAACAATGAGCAGTTCTTC	TRBJ2-1	TRBV19	-	TRBD1
CASSERDLQETQYF	TGTGCCAGCAGCGAGCGGGACCTTCAAGAGACCCAGTACTTC	TRBJ2-5	TRBV2	-	TRBD2
CASSPASPRGFRAFF	TGTGCCAGCAGCCCCGCGAGTCCTCGGGGTTTTCGGGCTTTCTTT	TRBJ1-1	TRBV11-2	-	-
CASKTPGQGEAFF	TGTGCCAGCAAAACACCGGGACAGGGAGAAGCTTTCTTT	TRBJ1-1	TRBV9	once	TRBD1
CSVEQGSGNTIYF	TGCAGCGTGGAACAGGGTTCAGGAAACACCATATATTTT	TRBJ1-3	TRBV29-1	-	-
CASAAEDSPLHF	TGCGCCAGCGCGGCGGAAGATTCACCCCTCCACTTT	TRBJ1-6	TRBV5-1	once	-
CASSRTGAAYEQYF	TGCGCCAGCAGTAGGACAGGCGCAGCCTACGAGCAGTACTTC	TRBJ2-7	TRBV10-1	-	TRBD1
CASSTGTSGGGRETQYF	TGTGCCAGCAGCACAGGGACTAGCGGGGGAGGGCGGGAGACCCAGTACTTC	TRBJ2-5	TRBV9	-	TRBD2
CASSGQSGANVLTF	TGTGCCAGCAGTGGACAGTCTGGGGCCAACGTCCTGACTTTC	TRBJ2-6	TRBV6-4	-	-
CASSFSRNEQFF	TGTGCCAGCAGCTTTAGCCGCAATGAGCAGTTCTTC	TRBJ2-1	TRBV5-4	-	-
CASSLAGLLSSYNEQFF	TGTGCCAGCAGCTTAGCAGGGCTCCTGAGCTCCTACAATGAGCAGTTCTTC	TRBJ2-1	TRBV11-2	few	-
CASPPTGAQNYGYTF	TGTGCCAGCCCCCCGACAGGGGCACAGAACTATGGCTACACCTTC	TRBJ1-2	TRBV14	-	TRBD1
CASSPSPTTSGLRNIQYF	TGTGCCAGCAGCCCAAGCCCGACGACTAGCGGGCTGAGAAACATTCAGTACTTC	TRBJ2-4	TRBV11-2	-	TRBD2
CASSEMRVANSPLHF	TGTGCCAGCAGTGAAATGCGAGTCGCTAATTCACCCCTCCACTTT	TRBJ1-6	TRBV6-1	-	-
CASSIDEGDEQYF	TGTGCCAGTAGTATAGACGAGGGCGACGAGCAGTACTTC	TRBJ2-7	TRBV19	-	-
CARQQGVTPGANVLTF	TGTGCCAGGCAACAGGGGGTAACTCCTGGGGCCAACGTCCTGACTTTC	TRBJ2-6	TRBV2	-	TRBD1
CASSSRTSGSDTQYF	TGTGCCAGCAGCTCAAGGACTAGCGGGAGTGATACGCAGTATTTT	TRBJ2-3	TRBV7-2	-	TRBD2
CASSQGEGHGYTF	TGTGCCAGCAGCCAAGGGGAGGGCCATGGCTACACCTTC	TRBJ1-2	TRBV4-2	-	-
CASSPQGDTEQFF	TGTGCCAGCTCTCCTCAGGGGGATACCGAGCAGTTCTTC	TRBJ2-1	TRBV18	-	TRBD1
CASSARAGNTDTQYF	TGCGCCAGCAGCGCCCGCGCAGGGAACACAGATACGCAGTATTTT	TRBJ2-3	TRBV5-1	once	-
CSVATGYTEAFF	TGCAGCGTTGCTACAGGGTATACTGAAGCTTTCTTT	TRBJ1-1	TRBV29-1	-	-